Listed here are 14 T cell receptor beta chains from one sample, sequenced in a study of blood T cells in healthy people across ages. A sample-barcoded 5' primer and a J-beta primer mix were used in a second PCR of about 6 to 11 cycles. TCRdb reprocessed the 5' RACE reads with MiXCR, giving one entry per CDR3 protein. Here the sample spans roughly 1,300,000 distinct CDR3 sequences, around 55% being singletons. Sequencing was performed on blood. These receptors were collected from a man younger than 35 in good health.

The J gene is TRBJ2-7, the V gene TRBV29-1; no firm D call. The CDR3 is 12 amino acids. Deletions cut 5 bases from V and 1 base from J, with 9 bases between. In germline, CDR1 is SQVTM, CDR2 ANQGSEA. The chain's CDR3 is CSVSVQSYEQYF. As DNA, the CDR3 is TGCAGCGTTAGTGTCCAGTCCTACGAGCAGTACTTC.

This clonotype was observed a few times. The V call is TRBV7-2, the J call TRBJ1-4; 10 bases are a match to TRBD1. This CDR3 has 15 residues. Looked up from germline, CDR1 is SGHTA and CDR2 is FQGNSA. The J segment lost 6 bases and the V segment lost 5 bases, leaving 6 bases of the junction unmatched. CDR3 residues: CASSTKTGGYEKLFF. The CDR3 DNA follows: TGTGCCAGCAGCACCAAGACAGGGGGCTATGAAAAACTGTTTTTT.

The chain couples TRBV13 to TRBJ2-1, with D maybe TRBD1 (6 bases). Germline V CDR1 and CDR2: PRHDT, FYEKMQ (reference sequence). This CDR3 comprises 13 residues. V shed 4 bases and J shed 5 bases, with 9 bases lying between them. In DNA, the CDR3 is TGTGCCAGCAGCTGGGACACCCACAATGAGCAGTTCTTC. Encoded protein: CASSWDTHNEQFF.

In regard to this clonotype: A junction end diverges from the germline sequence, so it may reflect a read error. The rearrangement joins TRBV7-9 to TRBJ2-5; D may match TRBD1 or TRBD2 (5 bases each). The DNA end favors TRBJ2-1, so the J call may be wrong. The CDR3 length is 15 residues. The V gene's germline CDR1 is SEHNR and CDR2 FQNEAQ (reference sequence). The CDR3 DNA sequence: TGTGCTAGCAGCTTAGTGGGGGAAGGGTCAGAGACCCAGTTCTTC. Translating gives CASSLVGEGSETQFF.

The chain has TRBV6-5 and TRBJ2-7, with 7 bases matching TRBD1. Germline assignment: CDR1 MNHEY and CDR2 SVGAGI. The CDR3 runs 15 residues. The V and J ends lost 6 bases and 1 base, in that order; junction bases with no gene match: 9. The DNA of the CDR3 is TGTGCCAGCAGGGAGTACAGGGGCCCTTCCTACGAGCAGTACTTC. Its protein product is CASREYRGPSYEQYF.

The chain is built from TRBV7-9 and TRBJ1-1; a possible D gene is TRBD1 (5 bases). Germline V gene sequence: CDR1 SEHNR, CDR2 FQNEAQ (reference sequence). The CDR3 length is 14 residues. Trimming removed 4 bases from V and 2 bases from J, with 11 bases in between. CDR3 sequence (DNA): TGTGCCAGCAGCTGGGGACGGGGAAACACTGAAGCTTTCTTT. This codes for CASSWGRGNTEAFF. The whole variable domain, filled in from reference TRBV7-9 and TRBJ1-1, reads DTGVSQNPRHKITKRGQNVTFRCDPISEHNRLYWYRQTLGQGPEFLTYFQNEAQLEKSRLLSDRFSAERPKGSFSTLEIQRTEQGDSAMYLCASSWGRGNTEAFFGQGTRLTVV.

The chain links TRBV29-1 to TRBJ2-1; no reliable D call. The germline V gene has CDR1 SQVTM and CDR2 ANQGSEA. There are 13 residues in the CDR3. V lost 4 bases to trimming and J lost 4 bases, with 11 bases between them. CDR3 nucleotides: TGCAGCGTTGTGGAAGAGGCTTACAATGAGCAGTTCTTC. Its protein product is CSVVEEAYNEQFF.

This clonotype was recorded a few times. The rearrangement links TRBV2 to TRBJ1-4, with a possible D match to TRBD1 (5 bases). V was trimmed by 8 bases and J by 7 bases, leaving 8 bases between them. Germline V gene lookup returns CDR1 SNHLY and CDR2 FYNNEI. The CDR3 runs to 11 residues. The CDR3 nucleotides are TGTGCCAGCTCCGGGGGTGAAAAACTGTTTTTT. Encoded protein: CASSGGEKLFF. Full variable domain (outside the CDR3, taken from reference TRBV2 and TRBJ1-4): EPEVTQTPSHQVTQMGQEVILRCVPISNHLYFYWYRQILGQKVEFLVSFYNNEISEKSEIFDDQFSVERPDGSNFTLKIRSTKLEDSAMYFCASSGGEKLFFGSGTQLSVL.

A few counts support this clonotype. V and J are TRBV29-1 and TRBJ2-5; D not resolved. Germline V gene data show CDR1 as SQVTM and CDR2 as ANQGSEA. The V and J ends lost 4 bases and 9 bases respectively, with 9 bases between them. This CDR3 spans 10 amino acids. Here the CDR3 reads CSVVPGPQYF. In DNA form, the CDR3 reads TGCAGCGTTGTGCCCGGGCCCCAGTACTTC.

The chain combines TRBV10-1 with TRBJ2-5; D may be TRBD1 (6 bases). The end of the DNA is better explained by TRBJ2-7, so the J call may be wrong. Germline V gene lookup returns CDR1 WNHNN and CDR2 SYGVQD (reference sequence). This CDR3 has 16 amino acids. CDR3 DNA: TGCGCCAGCAGTGAGTCACAGGGTATGAGGACCTACGAGCAGTACTTC. This sequence encodes CASSESQGMRTYEQYF.

The rearrangement joins TRBV20-1 to TRBJ2-3; D tentatively reads TRBD1 or TRBD2 (6 bases each). From germline, CDR1 is DFQATT and CDR2 SNEGSKA (reference sequence). V was trimmed by 5 bases and J by 1 base, leaving 10 bases between them. The CDR3 is 13 residues long. The CDR3 spells CSAVRGGTDTQYF. For the CDR3, the DNA is TGCAGTGCTGTTAGGGGGGGCACAGATACGCAGTATTTT.

CDR3 region: CASSYSQNYGYTF. For the CDR3, the DNA is TGTGCCAGCAGTTACTCGCAAAACTATGGCTACACCTTC. The V call is TRBV6-5, the J call TRBJ1-2; no firm D call. The CDR3 has 13 amino acids. Germline values: CDR1 MNHEY, CDR2 SVGAGI. The germline V and J ends were trimmed by 0 bases and 2 bases, with 4 bases remaining between them.

CDR3: CASRPGQAILNTEAFF. CDR3 nucleotides: TGTGCCAGCCGACCGGGACAGGCCATTTTGAACACTGAAGCTTTCTTT. J is TRBJ1-1 and V is TRBV6-5, with 8 bases fitting TRBD1. V lost 8 bases to trimming and J lost 0 bases; unmatched junction nucleotides: 11. The CDR3 length is 16 residues. The germline CDR1 and CDR2 sequences are MNHEY and SVGAGI.

For this clonotype: A read error is possible here, since a much larger clone lies one base away. V gene TRBV12-3 or TRBV12-4 combines with J gene TRBJ2-5; D tentatively fits TRBD1 or TRBD2 (6 bases each). Matching the DNA end better, TRBJ2-7 makes the J call doubtful. The CDR3 length is 12 residues. The DNA for the CDR3 is TGTGCCAGCAGTTTAAGGGGGGCCGAGCAGTACTTC. Translation: CASSLRGAEQYF.